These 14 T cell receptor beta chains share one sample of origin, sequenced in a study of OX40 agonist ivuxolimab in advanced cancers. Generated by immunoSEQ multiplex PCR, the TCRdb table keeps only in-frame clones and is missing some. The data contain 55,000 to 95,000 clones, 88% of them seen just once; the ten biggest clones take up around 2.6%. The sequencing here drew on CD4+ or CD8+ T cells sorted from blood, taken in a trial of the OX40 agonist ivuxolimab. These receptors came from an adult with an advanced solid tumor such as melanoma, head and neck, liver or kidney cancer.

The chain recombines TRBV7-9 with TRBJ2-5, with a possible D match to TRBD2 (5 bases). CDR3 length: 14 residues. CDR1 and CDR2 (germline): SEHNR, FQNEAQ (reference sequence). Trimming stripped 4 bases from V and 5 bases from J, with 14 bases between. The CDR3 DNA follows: TGTGCCAGCAGCTCAAAGGACTTCGCTGAGACCCAGTACTTC. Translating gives CASSSKDFAETQYF.

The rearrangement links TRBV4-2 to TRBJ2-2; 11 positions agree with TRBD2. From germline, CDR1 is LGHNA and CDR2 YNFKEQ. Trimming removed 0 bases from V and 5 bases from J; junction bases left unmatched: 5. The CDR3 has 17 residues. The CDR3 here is CASSQDGLAGGTGELFF. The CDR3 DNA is TGTGCCAGCAGCCAAGATGGGTTAGCGGGGGGGACCGGGGAGCTGTTTTTT.

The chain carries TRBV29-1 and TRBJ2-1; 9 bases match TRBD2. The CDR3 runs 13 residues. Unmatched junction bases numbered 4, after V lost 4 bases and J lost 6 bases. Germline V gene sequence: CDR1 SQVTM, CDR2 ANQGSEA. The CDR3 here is CSVGGGRANEQFF. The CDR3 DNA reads TGCAGCGTTGGGGGCGGGAGGGCCAATGAGCAGTTCTTC.

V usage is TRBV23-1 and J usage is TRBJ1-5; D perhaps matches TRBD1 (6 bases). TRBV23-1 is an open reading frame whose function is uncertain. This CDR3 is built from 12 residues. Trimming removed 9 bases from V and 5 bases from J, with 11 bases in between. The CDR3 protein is CARRGFDQPQHF. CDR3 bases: TGCGCCAGAAGGGGGTTCGATCAGCCCCAGCATTTT.

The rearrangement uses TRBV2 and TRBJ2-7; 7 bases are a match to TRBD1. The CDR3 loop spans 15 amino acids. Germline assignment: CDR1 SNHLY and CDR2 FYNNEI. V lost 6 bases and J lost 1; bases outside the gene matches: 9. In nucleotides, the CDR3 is TGTGCCAGCAGGATGGCTACAGGGGCATCCTACGAGCAGTACTTC. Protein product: CASRMATGASYEQYF. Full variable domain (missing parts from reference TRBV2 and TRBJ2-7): EPEVTQTPSHQVTQMGQEVILRCVPISNHLYFYWYRQILGQKVEFLVSFYNNEISEKSEIFDDQFSVERPDGSNFTLKIRSTKLEDSAMYFCASRMATGASYEQYFGPGTRLTVT.

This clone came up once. The CDR3 bases are TGTGCCAGCAGCCAAGAGTGGACCAACACCGGGGAGCTGTTTTTT. Its protein product is CASSQEWTNTGELFF. This chain uses TRBV4-2 with TRBJ2-2; D remains ambiguous. Trimming took 0 bases from V and 2 from J, leaving 7 bases between them. The CDR3 spans 15 residues. Germline V CDR1 and CDR2: LGHNA, YNFKEQ.

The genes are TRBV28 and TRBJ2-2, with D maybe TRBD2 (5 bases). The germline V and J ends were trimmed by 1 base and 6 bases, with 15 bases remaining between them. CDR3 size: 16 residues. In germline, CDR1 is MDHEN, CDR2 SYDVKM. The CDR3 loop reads CASSLYGERWSGELFF. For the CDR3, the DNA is TGTGCCAGCAGTTTATACGGGGAGAGGTGGTCCGGGGAGCTGTTTTTT. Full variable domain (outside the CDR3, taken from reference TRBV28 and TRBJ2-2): DVKVTQSSRYLVKRTGEKVFLECVQDMDHENMFWYRQDPGLGLRLIYFSYDVKMKEKGDIPEGYSVSREKKERFSLILESASTNQTSMYLCASSLYGERWSGELFFGEGSRLTVL.

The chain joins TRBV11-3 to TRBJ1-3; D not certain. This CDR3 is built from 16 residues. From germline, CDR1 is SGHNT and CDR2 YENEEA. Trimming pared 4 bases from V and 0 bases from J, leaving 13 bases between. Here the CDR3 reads CASSSRGSDSGNTIYF. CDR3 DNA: TGTGCCAGCAGCTCGCGAGGATCTGACTCTGGAAACACCATATATTTT. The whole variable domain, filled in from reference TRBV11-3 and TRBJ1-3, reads EAGVVQSPRYKIIEKKQPVAFWCNPISGHNTLYWYLQNLGQGPELLIRYENEEAVDDSQLPKDRFSAERLKGVDSTLKIQPAELGDSAVYLCASSSRGSDSGNTIYFGEGSWLTVV.

CDR3 sequence reads: CASSSQTDTRQYF. DNA of the CDR3: TGTGCCAGCAGCTCCCAGACAGATACTAGGCAGTACTTC. This chain connects TRBV7-6 to TRBJ2-7; the D call may be TRBD1 or TRBD2 (5 bases each). The CDR3 consists of 13 residues. Germline-derived CDR1 and CDR2 are SGHVS and FNYEAQ. V lost 4 bases and J 9 bases, leaving 16 bases between the germline ends.

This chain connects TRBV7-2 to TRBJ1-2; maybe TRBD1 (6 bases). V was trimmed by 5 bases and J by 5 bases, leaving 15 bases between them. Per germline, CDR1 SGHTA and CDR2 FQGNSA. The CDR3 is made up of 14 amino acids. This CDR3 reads CASSPQGERYGYTF. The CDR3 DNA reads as TGTGCCAGCAGCCCACAGGGTGAGCGGTATGGCTACACCTTC.

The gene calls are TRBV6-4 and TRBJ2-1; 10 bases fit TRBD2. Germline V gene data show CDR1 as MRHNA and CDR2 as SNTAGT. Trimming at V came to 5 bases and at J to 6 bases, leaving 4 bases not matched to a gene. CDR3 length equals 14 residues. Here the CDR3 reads CASSIAGGTNEQFF. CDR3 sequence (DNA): TGTGCCAGCAGTATAGCGGGGGGTACCAATGAGCAGTTCTTC.

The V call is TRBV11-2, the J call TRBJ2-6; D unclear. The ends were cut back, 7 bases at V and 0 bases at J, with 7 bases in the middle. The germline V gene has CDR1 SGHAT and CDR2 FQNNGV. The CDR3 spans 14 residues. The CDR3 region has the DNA TGTGCCAGCACAGGTGGCTCTGGGGCCAACGTCCTGACTTTC. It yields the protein CASTGGSGANVLTF.

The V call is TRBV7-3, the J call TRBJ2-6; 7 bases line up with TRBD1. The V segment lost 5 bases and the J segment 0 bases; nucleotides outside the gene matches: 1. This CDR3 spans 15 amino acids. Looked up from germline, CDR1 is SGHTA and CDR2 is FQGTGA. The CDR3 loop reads CASSPGGSGANVLTF. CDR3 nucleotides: TGTGCCAGCAGCCCAGGGGGCTCTGGGGCCAACGTCCTGACTTTC.

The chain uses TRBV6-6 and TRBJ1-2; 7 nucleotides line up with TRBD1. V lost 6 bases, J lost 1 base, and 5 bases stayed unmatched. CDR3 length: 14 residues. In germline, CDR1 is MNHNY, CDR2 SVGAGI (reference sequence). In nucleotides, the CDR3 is TGTGCCAGCAGCTCGACAGGGATTAACTATGGCTACACCTTC. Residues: CASSSTGINYGYTF.